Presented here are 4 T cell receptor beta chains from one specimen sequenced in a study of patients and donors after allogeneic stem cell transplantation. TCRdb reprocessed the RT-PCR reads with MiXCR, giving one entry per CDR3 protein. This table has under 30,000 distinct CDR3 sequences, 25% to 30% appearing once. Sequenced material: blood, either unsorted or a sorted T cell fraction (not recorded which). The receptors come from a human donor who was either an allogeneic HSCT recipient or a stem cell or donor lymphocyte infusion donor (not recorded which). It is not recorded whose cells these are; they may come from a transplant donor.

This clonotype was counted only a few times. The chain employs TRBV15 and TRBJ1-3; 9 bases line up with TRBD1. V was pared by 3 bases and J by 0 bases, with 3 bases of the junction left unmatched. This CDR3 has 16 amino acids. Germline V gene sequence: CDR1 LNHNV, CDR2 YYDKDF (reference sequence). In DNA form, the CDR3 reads TGTGCCACCAGCAGGGACAGGGGAAGCTCTGGAAACACCATATATTTT. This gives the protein CATSRDRGSSGNTIYF.

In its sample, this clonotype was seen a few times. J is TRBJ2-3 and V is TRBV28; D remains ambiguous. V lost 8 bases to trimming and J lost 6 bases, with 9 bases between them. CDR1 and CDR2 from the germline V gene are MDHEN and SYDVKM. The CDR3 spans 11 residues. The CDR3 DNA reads TGTGCCAGCCCCAGCCACGATACGCAGTATTTT. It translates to CASPSHDTQYF.

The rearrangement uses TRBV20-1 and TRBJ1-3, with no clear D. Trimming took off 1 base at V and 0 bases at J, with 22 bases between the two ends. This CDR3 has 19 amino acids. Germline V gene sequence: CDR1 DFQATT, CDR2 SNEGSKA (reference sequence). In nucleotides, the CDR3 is TGCAGTGCTAGAGTCGTCTTAACCGGTATAACCTACTCTGGAAACACCATATATTTT. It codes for CSARVVLTGITYSGNTIYF.

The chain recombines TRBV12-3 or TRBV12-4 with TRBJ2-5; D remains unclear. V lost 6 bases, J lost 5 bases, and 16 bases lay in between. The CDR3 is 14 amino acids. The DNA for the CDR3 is TGTGCCAGCAGCCCTTCTGCCTCGAGGGAGACCCAGTACTTC. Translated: CASSPSASRETQYF.